This is a list of T cell receptor beta chains from one sample in a study of spatial heterogeneity in lung cancer. One entry per CDR3 protein, called by TCRdb with MiXCR from the 5' RACE reads. This table has roughly 7,000 distinct CDR3 sequences, 19% appearing once. Source: PBMCs, taken at surgery. These receptors were obtained from a female donor with early-stage non-small cell lung cancer. Each CDR3 is given with its conserved first and last residue.

>TRBJ1-1|14|TRBV5-1
CASSFRDGNTEAFF
>TRBJ2-3|14|TRBV29-1
CSVDAGGGTDTQYF
>TRBJ1-1|16|TRBV5-4
CASSTGTIMTGTEAFF
>TRBJ2-1|16|TRBV7-8
CASIKGAGDWGNEQFF
>TRBJ2-1|14|TRBV3-1
CASSPTDWTNEQFF
>TRBJ2-6|14|TRBV12-3/TRBV12-4
CASRLASGANVLTF
>TRBJ1-1|17|TRBV30
CAWRGAGAVRMNTEAFF
>TRBJ1-1|12|TRBV7-8
CASSLGAGWAFF
>TRBJ2-3|15|TRBV6-5
CASGAPGQGKDTQYF
>TRBJ1-4|14|TRBV29-1
CSVGGTGSNEKLFF
>TRBJ1-2|15|TRBV12-3/TRBV12-4
CASSLPNTGYRGYTF
>TRBJ2-3|14|TRBV5-4
CASSFGGGADTQYF
>TRBJ2-1|14|TRBV11-2
CASSLWTSANEQFF
>TRBJ2-7|15|TRBV27
CASSLLTSGTSEQYF
>TRBJ2-5|15|TRBV7-9
CASSLRGAYQETQYF
>TRBJ2-5|14|TRBV12-5
CASGPGLAVETQYF
>TRBJ2-6|13|TRBV12-3/TRBV12-4
CASLLSGANVLTF
>TRBJ2-6|15|TRBV5-4
CASSLEGAGANVLTF
>TRBJ2-6|13|TRBV20-1
CSSLISGANVLTF
>TRBJ1-2|17|TRBV7-3
CASSLYGQGAQFDGYTF
>TRBJ2-3|14|TRBV4-2
CASSQGGRTDTQYF
>TRBJ2-2|14|TRBV4-2
CASSMTGNTGELFF
>TRBJ2-3|17|TRBV4-1
CASSQDGPGTRADTQYF
>TRBJ2-2|14|TRBV21-1
CASSKLANTGELFF
>TRBJ2-2|14|TRBV7-9
CASQGQINTGELFF
>TRBJ2-2|15|TRBV11-1
CASSLAQGAIGELFF
>TRBJ2-1|16|TRBV20-1
CSAPDRGGSSYNEQFF
>TRBJ2-2|14|TRBV5-1
CASSALAGTGELFF
>TRBJ1-2|11|TRBV18
CASSPRYGYTF
>TRBJ2-5|13|TRBV20-1
CSASLAQGETQYF
>TRBJ1-5|14|TRBV20-1
CSARGRAYNQPQHF
>TRBJ1-5|14|TRBV9
CASSERGLNQPQHF
>TRBJ2-1|13|TRBV2
CASSEAEAGEQFF
>TRBJ2-3|15|TRBV29-1
CSVEWRGGRPDTQYF
>TRBJ2-6|15|TRBV19
CASSFQISGANVLTF
>TRBJ2-1|13|TRBV14
CASSQDLAVEQFF
>TRBJ2-6|16|TRBV19
CASSIIDSPGANVLTF
>TRBJ2-7|14|TRBV9
CASSVEDSSYEQYF
>TRBJ2-5|14|TRBV2
CASSVGGSRETQYF
>TRBJ2-7|14|TRBV2
CASSEQGVSYEQYF
>TRBJ2-5|11|TRBV20-1
CSARWGETQYF
>TRBJ2-5|14|TRBV6-5
CASSYGSGEETQYF
>TRBJ1-1|15|TRBV5-1
CASSRTAPVNTEAFF
>TRBJ2-1|17|TRBV7-6
CASSLAPLAGSYNEQFF
>TRBJ2-3|13|TRBV20-1
CSARSSGKDTQYF
>TRBJ2-1|15|TRBV19
CASSIRRDRDNEQFF
>TRBJ1-4|14|TRBV9
CASSVAAGGEKLFF
>TRBJ2-1|15|TRBV4-1
CASSPPGPKYNEQFF
>TRBJ2-1|13|TRBV20-1
CSARRSGGNEQFF
>TRBJ2-7|15|TRBV27
CASSFQTGFGYEQYF
>TRBJ2-7|15|TRBV5-1
CASSLGVGSRGEQYF